This T cell receptor beta chain emerged from a study of patients and donors after allogeneic stem cell transplantation. TCRdb reprocessed the RT-PCR reads with MiXCR, giving one entry per CDR3 protein. Counted here are about 200,000 distinct CDR3 sequences, about 40% occurring once; the ten biggest clones make up around 35%. This CDR3 is 14 amino acids long. V was clipped by 7 bases and J by 5 bases, with 12 bases between them. Germline CDR1 MGHDK, CDR2 SYGVNS. The chain carries TRBV25-1 and TRBJ1-6; D perhaps matches TRBD1 (6 bases). The clonotype comes from a human donor who was either an allogeneic HSCT recipient or a stem cell or donor lymphocyte infusion donor (not recorded which). It is not recorded whose cells these are; they may come from a transplant donor. Material: blood, either unsorted or a sorted T cell fraction (not recorded which). CDR3 in amino acids: CASNPGADNSPLHF. The CDR3 DNA sequence: TGTGCCAGCAACCCAGGGGCTGATAATTCACCCCTCCACTTT.